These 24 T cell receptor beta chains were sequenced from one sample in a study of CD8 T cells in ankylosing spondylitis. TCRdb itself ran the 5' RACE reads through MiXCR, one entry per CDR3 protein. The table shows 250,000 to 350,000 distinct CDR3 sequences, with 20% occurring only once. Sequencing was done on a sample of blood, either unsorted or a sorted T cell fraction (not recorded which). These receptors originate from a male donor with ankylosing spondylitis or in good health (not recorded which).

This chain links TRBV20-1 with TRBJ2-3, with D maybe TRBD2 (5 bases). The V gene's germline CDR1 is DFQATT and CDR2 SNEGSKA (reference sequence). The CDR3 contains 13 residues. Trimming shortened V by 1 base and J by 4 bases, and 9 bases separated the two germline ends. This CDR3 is CSARVAGPDTQYF. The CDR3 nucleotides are TGCAGTGCTAGAGTGGCGGGTCCAGATACGCAGTATTTT.

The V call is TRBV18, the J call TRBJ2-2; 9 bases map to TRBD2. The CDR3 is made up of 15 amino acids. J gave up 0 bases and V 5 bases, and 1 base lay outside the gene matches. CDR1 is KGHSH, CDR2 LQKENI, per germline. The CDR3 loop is CASSASGANTGELFF. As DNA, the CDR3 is TGTGCCAGCTCAGCTAGCGGGGCGAACACCGGGGAGCTGTTTTTT.

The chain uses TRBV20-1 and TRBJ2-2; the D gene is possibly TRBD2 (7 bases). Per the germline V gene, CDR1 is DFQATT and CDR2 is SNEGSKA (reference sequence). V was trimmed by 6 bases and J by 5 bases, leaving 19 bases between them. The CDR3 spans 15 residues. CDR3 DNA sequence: TGCAGTGCACAGGAGGGGGGGCCGGGGACCGGGGAGCTGTTTTTT. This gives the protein CSAQEGGPGTGELFF.

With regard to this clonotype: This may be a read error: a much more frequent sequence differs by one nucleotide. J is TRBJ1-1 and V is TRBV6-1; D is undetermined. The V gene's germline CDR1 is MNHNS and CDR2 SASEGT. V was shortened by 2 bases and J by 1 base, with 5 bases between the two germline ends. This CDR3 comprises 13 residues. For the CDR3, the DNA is TGTGCCAGCAGTGAACGGGAGAACACTGAAGCTTTCTTT. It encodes CASSERENTEAFF.

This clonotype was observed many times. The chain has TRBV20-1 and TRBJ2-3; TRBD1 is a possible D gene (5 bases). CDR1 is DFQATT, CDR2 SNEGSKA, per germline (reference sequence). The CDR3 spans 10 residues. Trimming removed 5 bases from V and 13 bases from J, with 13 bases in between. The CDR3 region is CSARQFEKYF. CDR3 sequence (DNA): TGCAGTGCTCGACAGTTTGAAAAGTATTTT.

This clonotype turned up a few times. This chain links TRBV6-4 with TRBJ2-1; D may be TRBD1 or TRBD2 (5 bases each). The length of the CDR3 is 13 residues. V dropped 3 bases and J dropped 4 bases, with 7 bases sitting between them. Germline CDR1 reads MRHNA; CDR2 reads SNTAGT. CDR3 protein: CASSEGEYNEQFF. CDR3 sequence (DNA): TGTGCCAGCAGTGAGGGGGAATACAATGAGCAGTTCTTC.

The CDR3 bases are TGTGCCAGCAGTGAAGATTTTTCCCTAACTCAGCCCCAGCATTTT. It codes for CASSEDFSLTQPQHF. This sequence joins TRBV6-1 and TRBJ1-5; D remains unclear. The germline gives CDR1 MNHNS, CDR2 SASEGT. The V gene lost 1 base and the J gene lost 6 bases, with 13 bases spanning the gap. The CDR3 contains 15 residues.

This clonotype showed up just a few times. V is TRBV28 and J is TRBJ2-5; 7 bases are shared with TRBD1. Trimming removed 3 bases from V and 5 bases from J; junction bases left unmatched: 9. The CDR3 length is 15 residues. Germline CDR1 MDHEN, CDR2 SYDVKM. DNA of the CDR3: TGTGCCAGCAGTTTGTCTAGTAGGGGGCGGGAGACCCAGTACTTC. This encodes CASSLSSRGRETQYF.

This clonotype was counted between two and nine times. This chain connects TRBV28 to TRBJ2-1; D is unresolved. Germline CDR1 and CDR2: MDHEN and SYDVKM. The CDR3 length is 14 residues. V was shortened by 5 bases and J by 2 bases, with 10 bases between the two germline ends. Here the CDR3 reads CASSPGNTYNEQFF. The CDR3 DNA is TGTGCCAGCAGTCCCGGCAATACCTACAATGAGCAGTTCTTC.

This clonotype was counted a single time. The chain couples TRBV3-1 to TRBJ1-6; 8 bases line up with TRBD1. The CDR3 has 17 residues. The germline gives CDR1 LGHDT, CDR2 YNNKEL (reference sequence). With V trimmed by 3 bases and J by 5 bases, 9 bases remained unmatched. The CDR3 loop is CASSHLPGQGNNSPLHF. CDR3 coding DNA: TGTGCCAGCAGCCACTTACCCGGACAGGGAAATAATTCACCCCTCCACTTT.

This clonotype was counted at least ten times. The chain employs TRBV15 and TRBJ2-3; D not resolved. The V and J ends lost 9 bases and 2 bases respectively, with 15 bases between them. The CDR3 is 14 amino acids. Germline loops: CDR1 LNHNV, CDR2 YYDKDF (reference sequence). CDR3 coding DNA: TGTGCCACTAGTTCCCGTGCCCTCACAGATACGCAGTATTTT. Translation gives CATSSRALTDTQYF.

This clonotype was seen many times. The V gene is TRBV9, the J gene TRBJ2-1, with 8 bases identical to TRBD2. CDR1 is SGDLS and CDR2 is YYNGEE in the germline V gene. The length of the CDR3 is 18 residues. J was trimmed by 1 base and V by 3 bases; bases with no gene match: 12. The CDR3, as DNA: TGTGCCAGCAGCGCCTCCGGACTAGCCGTCTCGTCCTACAATGAGCAGTTCTTC. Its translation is CASSASGLAVSSYNEQFF. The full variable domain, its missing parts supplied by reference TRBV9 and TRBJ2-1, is DSGVTQTPKHLITATGQRVTLRCSPRSGDLSVYWYQQSLDQGLQFLIQYYNGEERAKGNILERFSAQQFPDLHSELNLSSLELGDSALYFCASSASGLAVSSYNEQFFGPGTRLTVL.

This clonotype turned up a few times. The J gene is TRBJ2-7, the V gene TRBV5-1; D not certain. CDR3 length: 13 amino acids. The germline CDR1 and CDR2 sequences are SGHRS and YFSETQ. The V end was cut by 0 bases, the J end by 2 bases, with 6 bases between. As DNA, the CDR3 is TGCGCCAGCAGCTTGGATGGGGCCTACGAGCAGTACGTC. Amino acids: CASSLDGAYEQYV.

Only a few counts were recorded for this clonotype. The CDR3 DNA reads TGTGCCAGCAGCCAAGGGCCCGGGGAGCTGTTTTTT. This sequence encodes CASSQGPGELFF. This chain links TRBV3-1 with TRBJ2-2; D gene unclear. Germline lookup yields CDR1 LGHDT and CDR2 YNNKEL (reference sequence). CDR3 length equals 12 residues. V shed 1 base and J shed 6 bases, with 3 bases lying between them.

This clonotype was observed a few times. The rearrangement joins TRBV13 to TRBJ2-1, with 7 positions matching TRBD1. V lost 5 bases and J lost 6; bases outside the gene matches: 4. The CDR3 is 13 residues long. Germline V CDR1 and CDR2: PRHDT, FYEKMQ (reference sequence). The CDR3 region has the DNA TGTGCCAGCAGCCGGACAGGTCTCAATGAGCAGTTCTTC. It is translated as CASSRTGLNEQFF.

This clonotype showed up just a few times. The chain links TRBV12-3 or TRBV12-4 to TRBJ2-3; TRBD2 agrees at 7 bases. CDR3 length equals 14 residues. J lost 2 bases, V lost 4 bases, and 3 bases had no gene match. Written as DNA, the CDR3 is TGTGCCAGCAGTTACAGCGGGATCACAGATACGCAGTATTTT. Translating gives CASSYSGITDTQYF.

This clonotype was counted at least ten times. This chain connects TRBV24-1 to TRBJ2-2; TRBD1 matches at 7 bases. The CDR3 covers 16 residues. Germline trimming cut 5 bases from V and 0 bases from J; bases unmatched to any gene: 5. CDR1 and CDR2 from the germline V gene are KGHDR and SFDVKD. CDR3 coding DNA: TGTGCCACCAGTGGACAGGGCATACCGAACACCGGGGAGCTGTTTTTT. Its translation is CATSGQGIPNTGELFF.

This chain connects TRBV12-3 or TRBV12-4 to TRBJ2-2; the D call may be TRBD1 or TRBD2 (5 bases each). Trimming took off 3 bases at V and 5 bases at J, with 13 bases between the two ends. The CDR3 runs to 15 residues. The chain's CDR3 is CASSLQGWETGELFF. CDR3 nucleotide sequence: TGTGCCAGCAGTTTGCAGGGTTGGGAGACCGGGGAGCTGTTTTTT.

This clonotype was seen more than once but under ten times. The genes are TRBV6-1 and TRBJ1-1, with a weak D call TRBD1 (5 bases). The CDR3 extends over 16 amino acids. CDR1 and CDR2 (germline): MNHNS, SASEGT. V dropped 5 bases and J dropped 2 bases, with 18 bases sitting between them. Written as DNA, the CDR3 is TGTGCCAGCAGTCAGGGACGGAATAGGTTAAACACTGAAGCTTTCTTT. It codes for CASSQGRNRLNTEAFF.

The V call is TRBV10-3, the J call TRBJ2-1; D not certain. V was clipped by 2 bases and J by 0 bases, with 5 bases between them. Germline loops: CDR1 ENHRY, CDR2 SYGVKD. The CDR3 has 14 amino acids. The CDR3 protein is CAISEASSYNEQFF. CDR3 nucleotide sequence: TGTGCCATCAGTGAGGCTTCCTCCTACAATGAGCAGTTCTTC.

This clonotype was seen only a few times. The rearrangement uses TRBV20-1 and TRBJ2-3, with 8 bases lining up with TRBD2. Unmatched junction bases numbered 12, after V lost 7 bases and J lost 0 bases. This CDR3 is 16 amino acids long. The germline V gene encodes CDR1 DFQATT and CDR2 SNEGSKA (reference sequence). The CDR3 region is CSGQGRSSGSTDTQYF. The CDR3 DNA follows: TGCAGTGGGCAGGGCCGGTCTAGCGGGAGCACAGATACGCAGTATTTT.

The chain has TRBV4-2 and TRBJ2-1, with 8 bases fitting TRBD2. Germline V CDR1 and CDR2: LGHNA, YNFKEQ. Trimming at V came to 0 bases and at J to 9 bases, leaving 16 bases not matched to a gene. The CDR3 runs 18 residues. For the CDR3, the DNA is TGTGCCAGCAGCCAAGATCCCAACCCGGGACTAGGTGGGGGTGAGCAGTTCTTC. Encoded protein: CASSQDPNPGLGGGEQFF.

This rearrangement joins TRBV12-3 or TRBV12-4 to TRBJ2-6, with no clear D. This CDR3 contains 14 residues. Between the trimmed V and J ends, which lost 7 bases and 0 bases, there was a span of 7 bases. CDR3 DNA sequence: TGTGCCAGCAAGAGGATCTCTGGGGCCAACGTCCTGACTTTC. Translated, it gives CASKRISGANVLTF.

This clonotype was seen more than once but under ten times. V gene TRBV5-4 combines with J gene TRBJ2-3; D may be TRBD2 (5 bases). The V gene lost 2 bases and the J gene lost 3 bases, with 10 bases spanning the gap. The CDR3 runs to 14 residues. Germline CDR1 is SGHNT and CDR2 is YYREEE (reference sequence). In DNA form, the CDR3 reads TGTGCCAGCAGCTTAGGTGCGGGTACAGATACGCAGTATTTT. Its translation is CASSLGAGTDTQYF.